This TCR beta chain derives from a study of T cells in women clearing cervical HPV infection. Turning to the study itself: Cases: HPV16-related CIN3 or worse on histology, a couple of invasive cancers.

As regards this clone: Its cognate antigen is unknown.

Genomic DNA, averaging about 1,100 ng per sample, yielded TCR beta CDR3 via immunoSEQ. Only in-frame clones appear in the TCRdb table, and some are missing; sequencing was by immunoSEQ multiplex PCR. The sample table sets out around 30,000 clones. Overall study findings and caveats: T-cell numbers per sample were unknown and may explain richness differences.

The clonotype comes from a woman aged 18 to 75 with a cervical HPV16 infection that either progressed to CIN3+ or cleared (not recorded which). Material for sequencing was blood buffy coat.

CDR3 loop: CASSDNPGQTYEQYF. The DNA read from the CDR3 is TGTGCCAGCAGCGATAATCCGGGACAGACCTACGAG. The chain uses TRBV2 and TRBJ2-7; 7 bases fit TRBD1. The read ends 3 residues early relative to the CDR3; the germline J gene fills the gap. Germline V gene lookup returns CDR1 SNHLY and CDR2 FYNNEI. Losses at the gene ends were 6 bases for V and 2 bases for J; bases not matched to a gene: 10. This CDR3 has 15 residues.